Shown below are 20 T cell receptor beta chains from a single sample sequenced in a study of response to subunit inactivated influenza vaccine. MiXCR was run by TCRdb on the RT-PCR reads, yielding one entry per CDR3 protein. The profile covers some 540,000 distinct CDR3 sequences, with less than 25% appearing a single time and 2.5% to 3% taken by the ten largest. These data also formed part of another study, on T cells expressing NK-cell markers. From that second work: 5'RACE template switching built TCR beta cDNA with unique molecular identifiers.

The input for sequencing was CD4+ T cells sorted from PBMCs, taken about 13 days after vaccination. These TCRs come from a man aged 45 to 65 who received an inactivated influenza vaccine.

The chain uses TRBV18 and TRBJ2-3; perhaps TRBD1 as D (5 bases). CDR1 KGHSH and CDR2 LQKENI come from the germline V gene. The CDR3 is 18 residues long. V was cut by 0 bases and J by 3 bases, with 19 bases left in between. The DNA of the CDR3 is TGTGCCAGCTCACCACCAGGGGAAGTGGGCGCCGTAACAGATACGCAGTATTTT. Its translation: CASSPPGEVGAVTDTQYF.

This chain uses TRBV7-2 with TRBJ2-1, with D possibly TRBD1 on 6 matching bases. The CDR3 totals 15 residues. Trimming removed 4 bases from V and 4 bases from J, with 14 bases in between. The germline V gene has CDR1 SGHTA and CDR2 FQGNSA. Written as DNA, the CDR3 is TGTGCCAGCAGCTCAACCAAGGACAGTTACAATGAGCAGTTCTTC. Its protein is CASSSTKDSYNEQFF.

This sequence joins TRBV7-9 and TRBJ2-7; D unclear. Germline V gene lookup returns CDR1 SEHNR and CDR2 FQNEAQ (reference sequence). Trimming left V 5 bases short and J 4 bases short, with 6 bases between. This CDR3 region has 11 residues. The CDR3 DNA follows: TGTGCCAGCAGCCACGAGTACGAGCAGTACTTC. It specifies CASSHEYEQYF.

The genes are TRBV2 and TRBJ2-1; tentatively, D is TRBD1 (5 bases). V dropped 6 bases and J dropped 7 bases, with 13 bases sitting between them. The CDR3 covers 13 residues. Germline values: CDR1 SNHLY, CDR2 FYNNEI. The CDR3, as DNA: TGTGCCAGCAGCAGGGATTCATTTAATGAGCAGTTCTTC. It translates to CASSRDSFNEQFF.

The chain is built from TRBV24-1 and TRBJ2-5; TRBD2 agrees at 7 bases. CDR3 length: 14 residues. Germline CDR1 KGHDR, CDR2 SFDVKD. J lost 3 bases, V lost 4 bases, and 4 bases had no gene match. The CDR3 loop reads CATSEMGGKETQYF. DNA of the CDR3: TGTGCCACCAGTGAAATGGGAGGGAAAGAGACCCAGTACTTC.

The chain couples TRBV7-9 to TRBJ2-1, with 9 nucleotides matching TRBD2. Trimming removed 5 bases from V and 5 bases from J; junction bases left unmatched: 4. Germline CDR1 SEHNR, CDR2 FQNEAQ (reference sequence). The CDR3 is 14 residues long. The CDR3 DNA sequence: TGTGCCAGCAGCACCAGCGGGGGGCACAATGAGCAGTTCTTC. Its translation is CASSTSGGHNEQFF.

This sequence joins TRBV30 and TRBJ2-7; no reliable D call. The CDR3 extends over 11 amino acids. V was clipped by 0 bases and J by 7 bases, with 7 bases between them. Germline V gene lookup returns CDR1 GTSNPN and CDR2 SVGIG (reference sequence). The CDR3 sequence is CAWSVLGEQYF. CDR3 bases: TGTGCCTGGAGTGTACTGGGGGAGCAGTACTTC.

The J gene is TRBJ2-7, the V gene TRBV20-1; TRBD1 or TRBD2 may be the D gene (5 bases each). The V gene lost 1 base and the J gene lost 0 bases, with 10 bases spanning the gap. The CDR3 contains 14 residues. Germline CDR1 reads DFQATT; CDR2 reads SNEGSKA (reference sequence). Here the CDR3 DNA reads TGCAGTGCTAGAGTCTCAGGGAGCTCCTACGAGCAGTACTTC. It translates to CSARVSGSSYEQYF.

This chain connects TRBV24-1 to TRBJ2-1; 11 nucleotides line up with TRBD1. Germline CDR1 is KGHDR and CDR2 is SFDVKD. This CDR3 is built from 16 residues. V dropped 5 bases and J dropped 8; count of bases not matched to a gene: 10. The CDR3 coding sequence is TGTGCCACCAGTGGGACAGGGGGCTCTGATTCTTATGAGCAGTTCTTC. Amino acid sequence: CATSGTGGSDSYEQFF.

This clonotype showed up just a few times. This chain joins TRBV3-1 and TRBJ1-1; no firm D call. Deletions cut 4 bases from V and 3 bases from J, with 15 bases between. This CDR3 is 15 amino acids long. CDR1 is LGHDT, CDR2 YNNKEL, per germline (reference sequence). The CDR3 DNA reads as TGTGCCAGCAGCCGAGAGCCGTCGGGGTACACTGAAGCTTTCTTT. Residues: CASSREPSGYTEAFF. Looking up the rest from reference TRBV3-1 and TRBJ1-1 gives the full variable domain: DTAVSQTPKYLVTQMGNDKSIKCEQNLGHDTMYWYKQDSKKFLKIMFSYNNKELIINETVPNRFSPKSPDKAHLNLHINSLELGDSAVYFCASSREPSGYTEAFFGQGTRLTVV.

This chain uses TRBV3-1 with TRBJ2-3, with unresolved D. From germline, CDR1 is LGHDT and CDR2 YNNKEL (reference sequence). The CDR3 is 11 amino acids. V was shortened by 1 base and J by 7 bases, with 3 bases between the two germline ends. CDR3 loop: CASSQAHTQYF. In DNA form, the CDR3 reads TGTGCCAGCAGCCAAGCGCATACGCAGTATTTT.

This clonotype was picked up many times. This sequence joins TRBV29-1 and TRBJ2-7, with a possible D match to TRBD1 (6 bases). The CDR3 sequence is 12 residues long. CDR1 is SQVTM, CDR2 ANQGSEA, per germline. V was trimmed by 4 bases and J by 5 bases, leaving 12 bases between them. CDR3 coding DNA: TGCAGCGTTGGGCCTGGGGGCAACGAGCAGTACTTC. This sequence encodes CSVGPGGNEQYF.

The CDR3 bases are TGTGCCAGCAGCCCACACAGCGGGGGTAGCACAGATACGCAGTATTTT. This codes for CASSPHSGGSTDTQYF. This chain uses TRBV7-2 with TRBJ2-3; TRBD2 matches at 8 bases. Germline trimming cut 5 bases from V and 0 bases from J; bases unmatched to any gene: 7. Germline assignment: CDR1 SGHTA and CDR2 FQGNSA. The CDR3 extends over 16 amino acids. Full variable domain (rest looked up from reference TRBV7-2 and TRBJ2-3): GAGVSQSPSNKVTEKGKDVELRCDPISGHTALYWYRQSLGQGLEFLIYFQGNSAPDKSGLPSDRFSAERTGGSVSTLTIQRTQQEDSAVYLCASSPHSGGSTDTQYFGPGTRLTVL.

V gene TRBV7-8 combines with J gene TRBJ1-6, with D unclear. Germline CDR1 SGHVS, CDR2 FQNEAQ. Trimming shortened V by 1 base and J by 6 bases, and 10 bases separated the two germline ends. The CDR3 spans 15 residues. The CDR3 reads CASSLGPGSNSPLHF. In DNA, the CDR3 is TGTGCCAGCAGCTTAGGGCCGGGTTCTAATTCACCCCTCCACTTT.

The CDR3, as DNA: TGTGCCAGCAGAAGGACGGCAACGATTAGCACAGATACGCAGTATTTT. It encodes CASRRTATISTDTQYF. The chain has TRBV12-3 or TRBV12-4 and TRBJ2-3, with D uncertain. Trimming took 6 bases from V and 0 from J, leaving 16 bases between them. The CDR3 runs to 16 residues.

This clonotype has just one count. The chain links TRBV7-9 to TRBJ1-5; D possibly corresponds to TRBD1 (5 bases). This CDR3 comprises 14 residues. The V end lost 4 bases, the J end lost 5 bases, and 12 bases lay between the germline ends. Germline V CDR1 and CDR2: SEHNR, FQNEAQ (reference sequence). This CDR3 is CASSYGGWDQPQHF. The DNA for the CDR3 is TGTGCCAGCAGCTACGGGGGATGGGATCAGCCCCAGCATTTT.

The V call is TRBV5-6, the J call TRBJ1-6; no definite D call. The germline CDR1 and CDR2 sequences are SGHDT and YYEEEE. V dropped 2 bases and J dropped 6 bases, with 9 bases sitting between them. The CDR3 length is 14 residues. CDR3 protein: CASSFGLPNSPLHF. In nucleotides, the CDR3 is TGTGCCAGCAGCTTCGGGCTTCCTAATTCACCCCTCCACTTT.

This clonotype has only a few counts. The chain uses TRBV4-1 and TRBJ2-5, with 10 nucleotides matching TRBD2. The germline CDR1 and CDR2 sequences are MGHRA and YSYEKL. Germline trimming cut 1 base from V and 7 bases from J; bases unmatched to any gene: 9. The CDR3 is made up of 16 amino acids. This CDR3 reads CASSQVLAGGPGTQYF. CDR3 nucleotides: TGCGCCAGCAGCCAAGTTTTAGCGGGAGGACCTGGGACCCAGTACTTC.

This clonotype turned up a few times. This chain joins TRBV6-1 and TRBJ2-5, with D perhaps assigned TRBD1 or TRBD2 (6 bases each). Germline CDR1 and CDR2: MNHNS and SASEGT. V lost 8 bases, J lost 1 base, and 8 bases lay in between. This CDR3 region has 12 residues. The CDR3 sequence: CASWGAQETQYF. The CDR3 DNA is TGTGCCAGCTGGGGGGCCCAAGAGACCCAGTACTTC.

This chain connects TRBV12-3 or TRBV12-4 to TRBJ2-7; perhaps TRBD2 as D (5 bases). Deletions cut 3 bases from V and 2 bases from J, with 11 bases between. The length of the CDR3 is 14 residues. The CDR3 spells CASSFIEGPYEQYF. CDR3 DNA sequence: TGTGCCAGCAGTTTTATTGAGGGTCCCTACGAGCAGTACTTC.